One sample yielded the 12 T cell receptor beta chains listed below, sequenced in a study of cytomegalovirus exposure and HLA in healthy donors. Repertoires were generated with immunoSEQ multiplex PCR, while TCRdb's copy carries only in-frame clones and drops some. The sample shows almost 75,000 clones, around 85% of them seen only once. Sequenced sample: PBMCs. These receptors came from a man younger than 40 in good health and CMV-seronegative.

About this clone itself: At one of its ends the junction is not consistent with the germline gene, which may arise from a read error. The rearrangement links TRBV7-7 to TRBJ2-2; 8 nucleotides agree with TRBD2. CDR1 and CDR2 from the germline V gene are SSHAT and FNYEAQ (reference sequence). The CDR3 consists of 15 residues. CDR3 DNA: TGTGCTAGCAGCTCCCAGGCCGGGGGGGCCGGGGAGCTGTTTTTT. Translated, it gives CASSSQAGGAGELFF.

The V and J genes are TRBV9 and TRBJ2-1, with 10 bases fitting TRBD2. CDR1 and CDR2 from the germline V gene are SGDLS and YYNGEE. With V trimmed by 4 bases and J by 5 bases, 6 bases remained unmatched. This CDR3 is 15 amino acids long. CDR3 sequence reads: CASSTRTSGNNEQFF. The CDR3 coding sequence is TGTGCCAGCAGCACGCGGACTAGCGGAAACAATGAGCAGTTCTTC.

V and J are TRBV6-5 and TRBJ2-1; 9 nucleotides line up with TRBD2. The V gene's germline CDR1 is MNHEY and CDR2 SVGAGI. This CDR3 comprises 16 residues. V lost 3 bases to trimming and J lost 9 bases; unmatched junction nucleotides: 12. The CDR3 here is CASSYRGGGGAGEQFF. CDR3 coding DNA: TGTGCCAGCAGTTATCGTGGAGGCGGGGGGGCCGGTGAGCAGTTCTTC.

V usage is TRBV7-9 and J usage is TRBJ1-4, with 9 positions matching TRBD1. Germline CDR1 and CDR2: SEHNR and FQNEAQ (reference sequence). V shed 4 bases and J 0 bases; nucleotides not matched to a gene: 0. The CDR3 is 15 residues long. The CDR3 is CASSWTGATNEKLFF. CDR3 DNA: TGTGCCAGCAGCTGGACAGGGGCAACTAATGAAAAACTGTTTTTT.

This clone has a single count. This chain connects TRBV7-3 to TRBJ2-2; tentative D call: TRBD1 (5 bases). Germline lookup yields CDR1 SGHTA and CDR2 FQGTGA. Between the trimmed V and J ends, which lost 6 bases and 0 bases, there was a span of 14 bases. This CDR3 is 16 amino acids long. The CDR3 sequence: CASSPDRYANTGELFF. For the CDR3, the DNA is TGTGCCAGCAGTCCAGACAGATACGCGAACACCGGGGAGCTGTTTTTT.

Here the CDR3 reads CASSLGDRRTDTQYF. In DNA form, the CDR3 reads TGTGCCAGCAGCTTAGGCGACAGACGGACAGATACGCAGTATTTT. The chain couples TRBV7-2 to TRBJ2-3; D is possibly TRBD1 (5 bases). Trimming took 1 base from V and 3 from J, leaving 11 bases between them. The CDR3 covers 15 residues. Germline CDR1 SGHTA, CDR2 FQGNSA.

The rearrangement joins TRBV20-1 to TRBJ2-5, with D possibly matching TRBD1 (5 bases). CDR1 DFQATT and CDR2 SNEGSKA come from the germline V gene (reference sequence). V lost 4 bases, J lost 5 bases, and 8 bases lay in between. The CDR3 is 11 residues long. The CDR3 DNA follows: TGCAGTGCTACCAAGGGGGAGACCCAGTACTTC. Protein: CSATKGETQYF.

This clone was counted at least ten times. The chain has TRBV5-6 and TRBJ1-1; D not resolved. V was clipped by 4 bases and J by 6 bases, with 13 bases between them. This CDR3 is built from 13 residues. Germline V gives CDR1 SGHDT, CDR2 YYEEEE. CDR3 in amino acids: CASSHPRSSEAFF. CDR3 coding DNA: TGTGCCAGCAGCCACCCAAGGAGTTCTGAAGCTTTCTTT.

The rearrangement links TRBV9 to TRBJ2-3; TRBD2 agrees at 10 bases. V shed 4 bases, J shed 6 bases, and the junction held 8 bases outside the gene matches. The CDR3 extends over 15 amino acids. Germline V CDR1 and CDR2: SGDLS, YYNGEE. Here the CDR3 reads CASSQERGGSDTQYF. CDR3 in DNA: TGTGCCAGCAGCCAGGAGCGGGGGGGTTCGGATACGCAGTATTTT.

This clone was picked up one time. The CDR3 loop reads CASKVRGETQYF. For the CDR3, the DNA is TGTGCCAGCAAGGTCCGGGGGGAGACCCAGTACTTC. The chain couples TRBV6-5 to TRBJ2-5, with a possible D match to TRBD2 (6 bases). Trimming stripped 7 bases from V and 5 bases from J, with 11 bases between. CDR1 is MNHEY and CDR2 is SVGAGI in the germline V gene. This CDR3 has 12 amino acids.

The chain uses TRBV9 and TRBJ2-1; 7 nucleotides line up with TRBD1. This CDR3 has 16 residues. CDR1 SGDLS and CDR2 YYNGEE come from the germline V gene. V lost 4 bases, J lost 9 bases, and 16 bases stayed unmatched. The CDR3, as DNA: TGTGCCAGCAGCCTCCTCATGGCCACAGGGGCAGCTGAGCAGTTCTTC. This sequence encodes CASSLLMATGAAEQFF.

CDR3 sequence reads: CASSLEQPPDTQYF. CDR3 in DNA: TGTGCCAGCAGTTTAGAACAGCCCCCAGATACGCAGTATTTT. V and J are TRBV27 and TRBJ2-3; no firm D call. CDR1 MNHEY and CDR2 SMNVEV come from the germline V gene (reference sequence). V was pared by 2 bases and J by 4 bases, with 10 bases between. The CDR3 is 14 amino acids.